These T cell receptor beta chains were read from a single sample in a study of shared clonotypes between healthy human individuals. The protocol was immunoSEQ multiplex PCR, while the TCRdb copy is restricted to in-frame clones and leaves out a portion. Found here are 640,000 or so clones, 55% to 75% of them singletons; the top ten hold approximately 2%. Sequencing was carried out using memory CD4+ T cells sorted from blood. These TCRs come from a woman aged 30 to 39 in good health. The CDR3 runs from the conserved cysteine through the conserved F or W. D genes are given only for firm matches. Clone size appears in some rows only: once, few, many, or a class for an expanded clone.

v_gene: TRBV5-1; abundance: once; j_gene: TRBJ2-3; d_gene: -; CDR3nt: TGCGCCAGCAGCTTCGGAGGGGCTAGCACAGATACGCAGTATTTT; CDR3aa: CASSFGGASTDTQYF
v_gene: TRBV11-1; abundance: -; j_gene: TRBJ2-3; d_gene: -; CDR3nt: TGTGCCAGCAGCCTGAGAGGCACAGATACGCAGTATTTT; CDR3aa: CASSLRGTDTQYF
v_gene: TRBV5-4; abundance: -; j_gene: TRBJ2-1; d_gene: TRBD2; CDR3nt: TGTGCCAGCAGTTCGTCTAGCGGTGATAATGAGCAGTTCTTC; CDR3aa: CASSSSSGDNEQFF
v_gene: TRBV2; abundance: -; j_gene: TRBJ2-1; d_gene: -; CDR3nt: TGTGCCAGCAGCGTCACCCTGGGGCAAGGGCGTCGTGAGCAGTTCTTC; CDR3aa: CASSVTLGQGRREQFF
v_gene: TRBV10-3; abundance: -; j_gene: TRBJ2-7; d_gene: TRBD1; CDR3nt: TGTGCCATCCGCCGGGACAGTTCCTACGAGCAGTACTTC; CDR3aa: CAIRRDSSYEQYF
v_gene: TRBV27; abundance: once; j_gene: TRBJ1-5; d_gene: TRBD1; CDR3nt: TGTGCCAGCAGTCTTTACAGGGGTCAGCCCCAGCATTTT; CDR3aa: CASSLYRGQPQHF
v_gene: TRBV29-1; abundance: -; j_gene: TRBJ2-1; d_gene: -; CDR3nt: TGCAGCGTTGAAGATTTGGCTAGCAGCTACAATGAGCAGTTCTTC; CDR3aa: CSVEDLASSYNEQFF
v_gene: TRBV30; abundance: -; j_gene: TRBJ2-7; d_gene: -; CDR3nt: TGTGCCTGGAGTGTATCCCAGCACGAGCAGTACTTC; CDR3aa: CAWSVSQHEQYF
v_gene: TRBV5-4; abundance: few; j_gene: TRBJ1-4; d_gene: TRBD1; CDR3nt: TGTGCCAGCAGCGCCTTTGGGGACAGTAATGAAAAACTGTTTTTT; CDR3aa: CASSAFGDSNEKLFF
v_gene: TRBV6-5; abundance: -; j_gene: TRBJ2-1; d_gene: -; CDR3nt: TGTGCCAGCAGTTACTTAAACGCTCCATCCGGCGATGAGCAGTTCTTC; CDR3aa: CASSYLNAPSGDEQFF
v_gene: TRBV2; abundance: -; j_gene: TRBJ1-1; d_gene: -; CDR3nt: TGTGCCAGCAGTGAAAGAGGGGGGAACACTGAAGCTTTCTTT; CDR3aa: CASSERGGNTEAFF
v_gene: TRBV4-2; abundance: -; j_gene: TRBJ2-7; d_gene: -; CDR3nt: TGTGCCAGCAGCCAAGATTGGGGGGACGCCTACGAGCAGTACTTC; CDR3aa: CASSQDWGDAYEQYF
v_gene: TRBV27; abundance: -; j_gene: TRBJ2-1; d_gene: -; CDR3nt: TGTGCCAGCAGTTTAGTCCGGAGTTCCCACAATGAGCAGTTCTTC; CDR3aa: CASSLVRSSHNEQFF
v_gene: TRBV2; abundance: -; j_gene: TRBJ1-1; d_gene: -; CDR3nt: TGTGCCAGCAGAGCGGGCACGAGCACTGAAGCTTTCTTT; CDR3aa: CASRAGTSTEAFF
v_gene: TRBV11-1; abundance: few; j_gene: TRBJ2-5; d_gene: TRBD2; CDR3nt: TGTGCCAGCAGCTCTCCAACTAGCGGCCAAGAGACCCAGTACTTC; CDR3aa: CASSSPTSGQETQYF
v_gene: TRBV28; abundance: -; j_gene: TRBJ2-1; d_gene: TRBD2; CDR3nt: TGTGCCAGCAGATCGCCCCCCGGGACTAGCGGGAGTGGGTCCTACAATGAGCAGTTCTTC; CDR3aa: CASRSPPGTSGSGSYNEQFF
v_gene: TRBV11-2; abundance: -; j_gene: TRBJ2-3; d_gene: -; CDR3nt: TGTGCCAGCAGCCCAACCACAGATACGCAGTATTTT; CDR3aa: CASSPTTDTQYF
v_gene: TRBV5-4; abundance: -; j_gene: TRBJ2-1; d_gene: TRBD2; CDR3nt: TGTGCCAGCAGCCGCTACGGACTAGGGAACAATGAGCAGTTCTTC; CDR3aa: CASSRYGLGNNEQFF
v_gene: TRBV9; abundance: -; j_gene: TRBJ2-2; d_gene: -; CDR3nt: TGTGCCAGCAGCGGCGGGACTCCCGGGTACGGGGAGCTGTTTTTT; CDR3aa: CASSGGTPGYGELFF
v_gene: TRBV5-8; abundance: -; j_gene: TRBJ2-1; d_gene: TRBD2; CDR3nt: TGTGCCAGCAGCTTGGTCCAGCGGGATTCGGGTGAGCAGTTCTTC; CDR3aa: CASSLVQRDSGEQFF
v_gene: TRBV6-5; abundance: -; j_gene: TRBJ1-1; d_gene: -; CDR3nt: TGTGCCAGCACTTACTCACAGACCACTGAAGCTTTCTTT; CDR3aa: CASTYSQTTEAFF
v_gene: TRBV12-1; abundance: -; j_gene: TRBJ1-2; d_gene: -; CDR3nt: TGTGCCAGCAGCTTGGTCAGGGACAGGGCCTGTGAGGGCTACACCTTC; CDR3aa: CASSLVRDRACEGYTF
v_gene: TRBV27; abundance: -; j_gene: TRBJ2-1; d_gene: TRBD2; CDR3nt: TGTGCCAGCAGTTTATCGGGACTAACACGGGGTAGCCACAATGAGCAGTTCTTC; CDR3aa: CASSLSGLTRGSHNEQFF
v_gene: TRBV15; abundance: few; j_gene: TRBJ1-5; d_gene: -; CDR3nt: TGTGCCACCAGCGGCAAGGGACGGCTAAATCAGCCCCAGCATTTT; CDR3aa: CATSGKGRLNQPQHF
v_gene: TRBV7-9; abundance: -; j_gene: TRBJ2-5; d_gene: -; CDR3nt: TGTGCCAGCAGCTTAGGGTCCCGGGACCTGGAGACCCAGTACTTC; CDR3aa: CASSLGSRDLETQYF
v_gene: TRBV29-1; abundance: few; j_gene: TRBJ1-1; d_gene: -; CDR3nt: TGCAGCGCAGGACAGACTTATGAAGCTTTCTTT; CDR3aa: CSAGQTYEAFF
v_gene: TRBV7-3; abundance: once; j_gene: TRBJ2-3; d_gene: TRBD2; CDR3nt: TGTGCCAGCAGCTTAGGGACTAGCGGGCTTGATACGCAGTATTTT; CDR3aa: CASSLGTSGLDTQYF
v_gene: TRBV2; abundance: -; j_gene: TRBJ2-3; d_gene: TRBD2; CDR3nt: TGTGCCAGCAGTGGGCTAGCGGGTACCTTACATACGCAGTATTTT; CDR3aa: CASSGLAGTLHTQYF
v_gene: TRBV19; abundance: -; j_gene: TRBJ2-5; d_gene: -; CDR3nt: TGTGCCAGTAGCACAGGGAAATCAACGGAGACCCAGTACTTC; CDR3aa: CASSTGKSTETQYF